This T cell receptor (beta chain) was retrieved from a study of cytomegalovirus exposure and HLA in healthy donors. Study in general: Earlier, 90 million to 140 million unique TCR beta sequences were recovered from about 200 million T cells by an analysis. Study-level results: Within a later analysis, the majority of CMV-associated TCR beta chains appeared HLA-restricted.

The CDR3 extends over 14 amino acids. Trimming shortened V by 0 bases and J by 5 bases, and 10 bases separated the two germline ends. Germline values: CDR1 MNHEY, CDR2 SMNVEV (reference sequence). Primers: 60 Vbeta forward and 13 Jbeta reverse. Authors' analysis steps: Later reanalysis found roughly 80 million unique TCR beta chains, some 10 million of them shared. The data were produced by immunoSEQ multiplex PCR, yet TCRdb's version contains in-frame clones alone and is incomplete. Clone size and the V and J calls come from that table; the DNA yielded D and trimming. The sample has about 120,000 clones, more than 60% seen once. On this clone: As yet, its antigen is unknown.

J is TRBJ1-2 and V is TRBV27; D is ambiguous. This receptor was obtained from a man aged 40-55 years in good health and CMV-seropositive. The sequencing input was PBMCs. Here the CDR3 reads CASSLSASGYGYTF. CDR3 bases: TGTGCCAGCAGTTTATCGGCTTCGGGGTATGGCTACACCTTC.